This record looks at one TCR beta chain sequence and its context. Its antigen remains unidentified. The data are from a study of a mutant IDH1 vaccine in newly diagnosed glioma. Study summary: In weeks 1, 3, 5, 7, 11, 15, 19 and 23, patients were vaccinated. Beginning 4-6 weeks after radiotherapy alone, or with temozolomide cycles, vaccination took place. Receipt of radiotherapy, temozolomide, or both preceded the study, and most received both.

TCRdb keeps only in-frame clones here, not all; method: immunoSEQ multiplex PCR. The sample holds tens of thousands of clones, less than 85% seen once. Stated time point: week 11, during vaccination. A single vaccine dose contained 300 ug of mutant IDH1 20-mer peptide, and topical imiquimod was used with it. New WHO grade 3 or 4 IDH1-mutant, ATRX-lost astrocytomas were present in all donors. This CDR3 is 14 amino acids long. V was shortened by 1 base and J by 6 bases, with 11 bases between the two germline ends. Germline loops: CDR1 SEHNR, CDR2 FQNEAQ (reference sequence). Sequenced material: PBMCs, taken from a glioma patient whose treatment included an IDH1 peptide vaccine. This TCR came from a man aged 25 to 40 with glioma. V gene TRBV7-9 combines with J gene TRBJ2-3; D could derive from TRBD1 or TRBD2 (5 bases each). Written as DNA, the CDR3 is TGTGCCAGCAGCTTAGGGACGGGGCGGGATACGCAGTATTTT. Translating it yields CASSLGTGRDTQYF.